Detailed here is one TCR beta chain. The data were obtained in a study of CD8 T cells in Susac syndrome. RNA, at about 0.5 to 1 ug, was reverse transcribed with random hexamers. Via MiXCR, TCRdb re-called the immunoSEQ multiplex PCR reads, giving one row per CDR3 protein. The repertoire holds about 80,000 distinct CDR3 sequences, 90% to 95% seen once, with about 0.52% in the top ten. The germline gives CDR1 GTSNPN, CDR2 SVGIG (reference sequence). The CDR3 has 14 amino acids. The V end lost 0 bases, the J end lost 0 bases, and 6 bases lay between the germline ends. Source material: CD8+ T cells from PBMCs. The source of this sequence is a human donor with multiple sclerosis. This chain uses TRBV30 with TRBJ1-5; no firm D call. CDR3 in DNA: TGTGCCTGGAGTGTTACAGATAGCAATCAGCCCCAGCATTTT. Amino acids: CAWSVTDSNQPQHF.